This T cell receptor (beta chain) appears in the sequencing data of a study of blood T cells in healthy people across ages (dated by TCRdb to between 2014 and 2016). About the study as a whole: In model experiments, template switching captured about one uniquely barcoded TCR beta cDNA molecule for every two T cells. Age-related changes in TCR beta repertoire diversity were measured in the study by deep sequencing normalized with unique cDNA molecular identifiers. Four age groups were formed from the donors: young (average around 15 years), middle-aged (less than 40), aged (over 55) and long-lived (roughly 81). Using the same blood draw, the study looked at two additional independent replicas of 1 million unique cDNA reads for two donors, one aged 18 to 30 and the other aged 80 or older.

Trimming costs V 0 bases and J 3 bases, and their ends lie 9 bases apart. Sequences MGHRA (CDR1) and YSYEKL (CDR2) are obtained from the germline V gene. The CDR3 runs 14 residues from the cysteine to the phenylalanine. The entry retains the CDR3 DNA only, 42 bases that are in frame from base 1. Systemically healthy Caucasian individuals from Russia, 39 in total and aged roughly 6 to 100 years, were included as donors. Around 9.7 milliliters of peripheral blood were collected from each donor into EDTA-treated Vacutainer tubes. Ficoll-Paque density-gradient centrifugation was used to isolate PBMCs, with at least 6.5 million per sample. Total RNA was extracted from PBMCs with Trizol reagent, with at least 6 micrograms obtained per sample. For every donor, an aliquot of PBMCs went through flow cytometry to measure the percentages of naive CD45RAhigh/CD27high T cells. On this clonotype itself: No antigen is known for it. No much larger clone is present one base from it, and per-base qualities are unavailable.

To prepare the library, 5' RACE was applied. TCRdb lists the instrument as Illumina HiSeq 2500. A second roughly 6 to 12 cycle PCR used a sample-barcoded 5' primer and a J-beta primer mix. A template-switch 5' adaptor carrying 12 random nucleotides introduced a unique molecular identifier onto each TCR beta cDNA molecule. Each sample yielded at least 2.5 million CDR3-containing paired-end reads. All of the RNA was converted into first-strand cDNA using the Mint cDNA synthesis kit, with a TRBC-specific oligonucleotide serving as the primer. Following uracil-DNA glycosylase treatment, a first 18-cycle PCR with universal primers M1SS and BC2_uni_R was performed on all cDNA. For the original study's pipeline: For normalization, 1 million high-quality reads, each with a distinct molecular identifier, were randomly selected from each sample. Reads sharing molecular identifiers were discarded rather than binned into consensus sequences. MiTCR, run with a Q25 quality threshold and the strictest error-elimination algorithm, handled CDR3 identification, clonotype clustering and error correction. A nonparametric unseen species model using Euler transformation provided a lower-bound estimate of total TCR beta diversity. The raw public data were reprocessed by TCRdb itself: fastp quality trimming at Q25, MiXCR clonotype calling, in-frame beta chains only. Every distinct CDR3 protein forms one entry, paired with its most common genes and DNA. The V and J calls were not made by the authors but by TCRdb's processing. The sample has 750,000 to 950,000 distinct CDR3 sequences on record, roughly 25% of them singletons. In total, the top ten clones hold 2.5% to 3.5% of the sample.

Points the paper makes about the study in general: Because the CMV infection status of the donors was unknown, age-related changes in expanded clonotypes may potentially have been confounded. There was a strong correlation between observed TCR beta diversity and the percentage of naive T cells measured by flow cytometry. Estimates of total diversity based on one million sequenced T cells were considered lower bounds and underestimates. Because profiling used bulk unsorted PBMCs, naive and antigen-experienced compartments could not be compared conclusively. Compared with the aged group, the long-lived group had more naive CD4+ T cells, fewer expanded clones and increased TCR diversity, a pattern suggesting age selection. As age increased, observed TCR beta diversity per million T cells dropped in a roughly linear way, and a significant reduction was already evident by age 40.

This sample was shared with a second study, whose subject was T cells of mothers and their children. That second publication adds: Donors were nine systemically healthy Caucasian individuals: three mothers and their six children. cDNA synthesis consumed the entire amount of extracted RNA, loaded at about 1.5 ug RNA in each 15 ul reaction. Sample barcodes and 2-4 random nucleotides were added via the M1S primer in the second PCR. More than 8 million TCR beta CDR3 reads were obtained from each mother, and about 3 million reads were obtained from each child. In both related and unrelated pairs, thymic selection shapes the output of TCR recombination in a similar way, with inherited differences having only a minor effect. Normalized repertoire overlap was always slightly but never significantly higher in related than unrelated mother-child pairs. No persistent microchimeric T cell clones were found, with a detection sensitivity of approximately 95 clones per million clonotypes. The study used deep NGS to compare TCR beta repertoires of mothers and children, seeking features distinguishing related mother-child pairs from unrelated individuals. Mothers averaged around 43 +/- 4 years of age and children averaged about 10 +/- 4 years. After adapters were ligated using NEBNext reagents, the libraries underwent 100+100 nt paired-end sequencing on an Illumina HiSeq 2000. Mother and child libraries were prepared a month apart and sequenced in separate runs to prevent cross-contamination. For each donor, somewhere between roughly 500,000 and 2,100,000 distinct TCR beta clonotypes were identified. Naive TCR beta clonotypes were estimated from low-frequency clonotypes matched to each donor's FACS-determined naive share, without sorting.

Recombination joined TRBV4-1 with TRBJ2-7, with the D gene not clear enough to name. The receptor was derived from a boy between 5 and 17 years old in good health. The sequenced sample was blood. The nucleotide sequence reads as follows: TGCGCCAGCAGCCAAGAGCTGCAGAGCTACGAGCAGTACTTC. Translated, it gives CASSQELQSYEQYF.